This T cell receptor beta chain was sequenced for a study of blood T cells in healthy people across ages. The study, taken as a whole, reports: Naive CD4+ cells and diversity were both higher in long-lived donors than in aged donors.

The authors ran a second PCR of roughly 6 to 12 cycles using a sample-barcoded 5' primer and a J-beta primer mix. Carrying 12 random nucleotides, a template-switch adaptor labeled each individual cDNA molecule. Every sample returned 2.5 million or more CDR3-containing paired-end reads. TCRdb reprocessed the 5' RACE reads with MiXCR, giving one entry per CDR3 protein. The sample has 550,000 to 650,000 distinct CDR3 sequences; approximately 26% are singletons. Trimming removed 3 bases from V and 12 bases from J; junction bases left unmatched: 12. The CDR3 sequence is 14 residues long. CDR1 and CDR2 from the germline V gene are SGDLS and YYNGEE. Each sample yielded at least 6 micrograms of PBMC total RNA. About this clonotype itself: Its antigen remains unknown.

These records were also assigned to another study, of T cells of mothers and their children.

This clonotype originated in a boy aged 2-15 years in good health. Sequenced material: blood. The chain is built from TRBV9 and TRBJ2-3; the match to TRBD2 covers 8 bases. The CDR3 DNA is TGTGCCAGCAGCGGAGGTTGGGGTAGCGGGGCCCAGTATTTT. It translates to CASSGGWGSGAQYF.